The 11 T cell receptor beta chains below come from one sample, sequenced in a study of cytomegalovirus exposure and HLA in healthy donors. With 60 Vbeta and 13 Jbeta primers, the PCR was carried out. Profiling relied on immunoSEQ multiplex PCR, and the TCRdb table lists in-frame clones only, not all of them. This table holds 170,000 or so clones, around 82% found once. Sequenced input: PBMCs. Source of these receptors: a boy aged 2 to 9 in good health and CMV-seronegative.

The V call is TRBV19, the J call TRBJ2-7; tentative D call: TRBD2 (5 bases). The CDR3 sequence is 15 residues long. V shed 4 bases and J shed 2 bases, with 15 bases lying between them. The V gene's germline CDR1 is LNHDA and CDR2 SQIVND (reference sequence). Here the CDR3 DNA reads TGTGCCAGTAGTACCCAGGCTAGCCCTACCTACGAGCAGTACTTC. Protein product: CASSTQASPTYEQYF.

The gene calls are TRBV11-2 and TRBJ2-3; 8 nucleotides agree with TRBD2. The CDR3 totals 15 residues. V shed 5 bases and J 6 bases; nucleotides not matched to a gene: 10. CDR1 and CDR2 from the germline V gene are SGHAT and FQNNGV. The CDR3 loop is CASSRPGLATDTQYF. CDR3 DNA sequence: TGTGCCAGCAGCCGCCCCGGACTAGCAACTGATACGCAGTATTTT.

This chain links TRBV19 with TRBJ2-7; 8 bases are shared with TRBD1. The CDR3 has 13 amino acids. The ends lost 10 bases at V and 2 bases at J; junction bases unmatched: 7. CDR1 is LNHDA and CDR2 is SQIVND in the germline V gene (reference sequence). The CDR3 loop is CATGTGHTYEQYF. CDR3 nucleotide sequence: TGTGCCACAGGGACAGGTCATACCTACGAGCAGTACTTC.

Points on this clone: The sample holds other DNA sequences that translate to the same CDR3. The rearrangement uses TRBV6-9 and TRBJ1-2; TRBD1 agrees at 8 bases. This CDR3 spans 18 amino acids. J gave up 5 bases and V 6 bases, and 20 bases lay outside the gene matches. CDR1 is MNHGY and CDR2 is SVAAGI in the germline V gene. CDR3 region: CASSYHRGQGSRRYGYTF. The CDR3 nucleotides read TGTGCCAGCAGCTATCATCGAGGACAGGGCAGTCGCAGGTATGGCTACACCTTC.

This sequence joins TRBV5-1 and TRBJ2-5, with 11 bases identical to TRBD2. This CDR3 has 18 residues. Per germline, CDR1 SGHRS and CDR2 YFSETQ. Trimming at V came to 0 bases and at J to 2 bases, leaving 9 bases not matched to a gene. DNA for the CDR3: TGCGCCAGCAGCTTGGCTGGGCTAGCGGGAGGAGGGCAAGAGACCCAGTACTTC. This encodes CASSLAGLAGGGQETQYF.

The chain carries TRBV7-7 and TRBJ1-1; 8 bases line up with TRBD1. The CDR3 is made up of 14 amino acids. The V segment lost 5 bases and the J segment 4 bases; nucleotides outside the gene matches: 6. The germline CDR1 and CDR2 sequences are SSHAT and FNYEAQ (reference sequence). The CDR3 DNA follows: TGTGCCAGCAGCCCGCTACAGGGGGGCACTGAAGCTTTCTTT. Amino acids: CASSPLQGGTEAFF.

The chain employs TRBV6-5 and TRBJ1-1, with no clear D. Per the germline V gene, CDR1 is MNHEY and CDR2 is SVGAGI. The V gene lost 0 bases and the J gene lost 2 bases, with 10 bases spanning the gap. The CDR3 is 15 residues long. Here the CDR3 DNA reads TGTGCCAGCAGTTACTCGAGCAGGTCCAACACTGAAGCTTTCTTT. It translates to CASSYSSRSNTEAFF.

This clone turned up a few times. The rearrangement joins TRBV6-5 to TRBJ2-3; D is perhaps TRBD1 (6 bases). With 6 bases removed from V and 4 bases from J, the gap between germline ends came to 17 bases. Per germline, CDR1 MNHEY and CDR2 SVGAGI. The CDR3 contains 15 residues. CDR3 bases: TGTGCCAGCAGGCTAACGGACAGTCAGGCAGATACGCAGTATTTT. This translates into CASRLTDSQADTQYF.

As regards this clone: The same CDR3 also results from other DNA sequences found in this sample. CDR3 region: CASSIGQYNEQFF. In DNA, the CDR3 is TGTGCCAGTAGTATAGGGCAGTACAATGAGCAGTTCTTC. The chain has TRBV19 and TRBJ2-1; D is ambiguous. Deletions cut 1 base from V and 4 bases from J, with 5 bases between. Per germline, CDR1 LNHDA and CDR2 SQIVND (reference sequence). The CDR3 length is 13 residues.

The chain joins TRBV18 to TRBJ2-7; D is perhaps TRBD1 (6 bases). Trimming cost V 3 bases and J 0 bases, with 12 bases left between them. Per the germline V gene, CDR1 is KGHSH and CDR2 is LQKENI. The CDR3 is 15 amino acids. Written as DNA, the CDR3 is TGTGCCAGCTCACCCCCACAGGGTAGCTCCTACGAGCAGTACTTC. The encoded protein is CASSPPQGSSYEQYF.

This clone was observed a few times. V usage is TRBV6-1 and J usage is TRBJ1-2; D is possibly TRBD1 (5 bases). There are 15 residues in the CDR3. Germline CDR1 is MNHNS and CDR2 is SASEGT. Trimming took 5 bases from V and 3 from J, leaving 16 bases between them. The CDR3 here is CASSKVGPSDYGYTF. The CDR3 nucleotides read TGTGCCAGCAGTAAAGTGGGGCCATCCGACTATGGCTACACCTTC.